These T cell receptor beta chains were read from a single sample in a study of blood T cell repertoires in COVID-19. Using immunoSEQ multiplex PCR, the repertoire was profiled, and TCRdb retains in-frame clones only, with some absent. The profile shows 250,000 or so clones, 65% to 90% of them singletons. Material: peripheral blood. These receptor sequences come from a man between 40 and 49 years old who had recovered from COVID-19. Each CDR3 is given without its conserved first and last residue.

V gene	J gene	CDR3 length	CDR3 protein
TRBV15	TRBJ2-6	15	ATRRAGLGSGANVLT
TRBV6-5	TRBJ1-2	11	ASSQGVIDGYT
TRBV5-1	TRBJ2-1	15	ASSSPVGGSRTGEQF
TRBV27	TRBJ2-7	12	ASIFRNRDYEQY
TRBV12-3/TRBV12-4	TRBJ2-1	10	ASSPTGVEQF
TRBV15	TRBJ1-6	13	ATSRRGGGGSPLH
TRBV7-2	TRBJ2-2	13	ASSSTGGLPGELF
TRBV7-8	TRBJ2-1	11	ASSTWTSNEQF
TRBV7-2	TRBJ2-7	12	ASSQGQQLGEQY
TRBV27	TRBJ1-3	11	ASKQGGRNTIY
TRBV6-4	TRBJ2-6	14	ASPRVGGTGANVLT
TRBV7-2	TRBJ2-7	14	ASSTIAGHDFYEQY
TRBV29-1	TRBJ2-7	10	SVRQGSYEQY
TRBV5-1	TRBJ1-1	12	ASSFTGWDTEAF
TRBV15	TRBJ2-3	9	ATSGPRGQY
TRBV7-2	TRBJ2-5	16	ASSFGWSGQWEQETQY
TRBV19	TRBJ2-1	13	ASSIGVASYNEQF
TRBV7-2	TRBJ2-1	14	ASSLARLAGVTEQF
TRBV7-2	TRBJ2-5	11	ASSSQTQETQY
TRBV21-1	TRBJ2-1	12	ASSSQDSSNEQF
TRBV4-3	TRBJ1-4	13	ASSQDWAGAEKLF
TRBV4-3	TRBJ1-2	14	ASSQEQGRINYGYT
TRBV6-2/TRBV6-3	TRBJ2-7	12	ASSPPGQDYEQY
TRBV6-5	TRBJ1-2	11	ASSRPGTPAVT
TRBV5-1	TRBJ1-4	13	ASSVQGASNEKLF